The 2 T cell receptor beta chains below all came from one sample that was sequenced in a study of T cell responses to AZD1222 COVID-19 vaccine. Clones were read by immunoSEQ multiplex PCR, and TCRdb kept only the in-frame ones, dropping some. The data contain approximately 77,000 clones, approximately 83% of them singletons. The sample here was peripheral blood, taken 28 days after the second AZD1222 dose. Receptors were obtained from an adult who received the AZD1222 COVID-19 vaccine.

The rearrangement links TRBV9 to TRBJ1-1; D remains unclear. The CDR3 totals 13 residues. Germline V gene sequence: CDR1 SGDLS, CDR2 YYNGEE. Trimming pared 3 bases from V and 1 base from J, leaving 7 bases between. The CDR3 bases are TGTGCCAGCAGCGACGACGGGAACACTGAAGCTTTCTTT. The encoded protein is CASSDDGNTEAFF. The full variable domain, in which reference TRBV9 and TRBJ1-1 provide the parts outside the CDR3, is DSGVTQTPKHLITATGQRVTLRCSPRSGDLSVYWYQQSLDQGLQFLIQYYNGEERAKGNILERFSAQQFPDLHSELNLSSLELGDSALYFCASSDDGNTEAFFGQGTRLTVV.

The CDR3 is CASSLLGQPQHF. The CDR3 nucleotides are TGTGCCAGCAGTTTATTAGGTCAGCCCCAGCATTTT. This sequence joins TRBV28 and TRBJ1-5; D ambiguous. This CDR3 has 12 amino acids. V dropped 1 base and J dropped 6 bases, with 4 bases sitting between them. Per germline, CDR1 MDHEN and CDR2 SYDVKM.